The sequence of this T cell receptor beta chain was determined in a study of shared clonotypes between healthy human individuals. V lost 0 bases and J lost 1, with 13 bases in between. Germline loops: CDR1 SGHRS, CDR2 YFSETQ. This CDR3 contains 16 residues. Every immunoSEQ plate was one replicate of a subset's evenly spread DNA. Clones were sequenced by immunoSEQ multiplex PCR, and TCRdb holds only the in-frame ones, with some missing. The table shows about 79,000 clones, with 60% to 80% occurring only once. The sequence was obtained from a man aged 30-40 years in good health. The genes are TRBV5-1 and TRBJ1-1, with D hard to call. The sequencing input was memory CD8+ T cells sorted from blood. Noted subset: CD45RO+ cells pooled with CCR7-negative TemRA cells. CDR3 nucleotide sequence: TGCGCCAGCAGCTTGGAATTCAGTTTATCGAACACTGAAGCTTTCTTT. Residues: CASSLEFSLSNTEAFF.